This TCR beta chain was documented in a study of Ad26.COV2.S vaccination and SARS-CoV-2 variants. Assay used: immunoSEQ multiplex PCR; TCRdb lists only in-frame clones, some missing. The sample includes hundreds of thousands of clones, 70% to 90% of them seen just once. Treatment in this sample: approximately 18 received Ad26.COV2.S at low or high dose, single or two shots; about 5 received placebo; per-sample allocation not given. Sampling was done on day 63 after the first vaccine or placebo injection. Germline V gene lookup returns CDR1 KGHDR and CDR2 SFDVKD. The CDR3 totals 15 residues. Trimming took 4 bases from V and 1 from J, leaving 12 bases between them. Only one count was recorded for this clone.

The input for sequencing was peripheral blood, taken in a trial of Ad26.COV2.S vaccine versus placebo. This chain joins TRBV24-1 and TRBJ2-5; TRBD1 might be the D (6 bases). The origin of this receptor is a person between 18 and 65 years old who received the Ad26.COV2.S COVID-19 vaccine or a placebo. The CDR3 here is CATSESRDIQETQYF. The CDR3 region has the DNA TGTGCCACCAGTGAGTCCCGGGACATCCAAGAGACCCAGTACTTC.